The rows below give T cell receptor beta chains drawn from one sample of a study of technical replicates of blood from a few donors. TCRdb's copy holds only in-frame clones and misses some; the assay was immunoSEQ multiplex PCR. The sample consists of 11,000 to 15,000 clones, less than 90% of them appearing once. The specimen sequenced was PBMCs. The receptors here all came from a human donor in good health. The CDR3 runs from the conserved cysteine through the conserved F or W. D genes are given only for firm matches. Clone size is given for some rows only: seen once, a few or many times, or a class if the clone is expanded.

size,J,D,V,DNA,CDR3
.,TRBJ2-2,.,TRBV25-1,TGTGCCAGCAGTGACTATAACACCGGGGAGCTGTTTTTT,CASSDYNTGELFF
.,TRBJ1-1,.,TRBV9,TGTGCCAGCAGCAAACAGGGATACACTGAAGCTTTCTTT,CASSKQGYTEAFF
.,TRBJ1-5,TRBD1,TRBV2,TGTGCCACTCGCGACAGGGAGGGCAATCAGCCCCAGCATTTT,CATRDREGNQPQHF
.,TRBJ1-4,.,TRBV7-9,TGTGCCAGCAGCTTTTTAGGGGCTAGTAATGAAAAACTGTTTTTT,CASSFLGASNEKLFF
once,TRBJ2-7,TRBD1,TRBV19,TGTGCCAGTAGTCCAGACAGGGCGAGCTCCTACGAGCAGTACTTC,CASSPDRASSYEQYF
.,TRBJ2-1,TRBD2,TRBV19,TGTGCCAGTAGTATAGATCTTGCTAGCGGATCCTACAATGAGCAGTTCTTC,CASSIDLASGSYNEQFF
.,TRBJ2-2,TRBD2,TRBV5-1,TGCGCCAGCAGCTCAGGACTAGCGGAAGCCGGGGAGCTGTTTTTT,CASSSGLAEAGELFF
.,TRBJ1-4,TRBD1,TRBV10-2,TGCGCCAGCAGCCCCGGGACAGATGAAAAACTGTTTTTT,CASSPGTDEKLFF
once,TRBJ1-1,.,TRBV11-2,TGTGCCAGCAGATTAAACAGGGCAAACACTGAAGCTTTCTTT,CASRLNRANTEAFF
.,TRBJ1-3,.,TRBV5-1,TGCGCCAGCAGCGAAGCACAGGGCTCTGGAAACACCATATATTTT,CASSEAQGSGNTIYF
.,TRBJ2-3,.,TRBV9,TGTGCCAGCTGGAGGGGAGGAGATACAGATACGCAGTATTTT,CASWRGGDTDTQYF
.,TRBJ2-5,.,TRBV7-9,TGTGCCAGCAGGCGACCGGGGTGGGAGACCCAGTACTTC,CASRRPGWETQYF
.,TRBJ1-4,.,TRBV25-1,TGTGCCAGCAGAAGGGGGTATGAAAAACTGTTTTTT,CASRRGYEKLFF
.,TRBJ1-1,.,TRBV19,TGTGCCAGTAGGGTACAGGGTTCAGTCGCTGAAGCTTTCTTT,CASRVQGSVAEAFF
.,TRBJ2-7,TRBD2,TRBV6-1,TGTGCCAGCAGTGAATGGGGGGGAGGCTACGAGCAGTACTTC,CASSEWGGGYEQYF
.,TRBJ2-1,.,TRBV9,TGTGCCAGCAGCGTAGAGGCAGAACTCCAGGCCAAGAATGAGCAGTTCTTC,CASSVEAELQAKNEQFF
.,TRBJ2-7,.,TRBV29-1,TGCAGCGTGGAGGCCTCCTCCTACGAGCAGTACTTC,CSVEASSYEQYF
.,TRBJ2-1,.,TRBV5-1,TGCGCCAGCAGCTTGGGGGGGCGCGGGGAGGGTGAGCAGTTCTTC,CASSLGGRGEGEQFF
.,TRBJ2-1,TRBD1,TRBV28,TGTGCCAGCAGTAGGGGACAGGGGGCGTTTTTTGAGCAGTTCTTC,CASSRGQGAFFEQFF
.,TRBJ2-2,TRBD1,TRBV5-1,TGCGCCAGCAGCTTAAGGACAGGGGGCGGCGGGGAGCTGTTTTTT,CASSLRTGGGGELFF
.,TRBJ2-6,.,TRBV6-5,TGTGCCAGCAGTTACTTCGGGGCTGGGGCCAACGTCCTGACTTTC,CASSYFGAGANVLTF
.,TRBJ2-7,TRBD1,TRBV7-9,TGTGCCAGCAGCTTAGTAGGAGGACAGGCCTCCTACGAGCAGTACTTC,CASSLVGGQASYEQYF
.,TRBJ1-2,.,TRBV30,TGTGCCTGGGAAATACAGGGAGAGAAGATCTATGGCTACACCTTC,CAWEIQGEKIYGYTF
.,TRBJ2-2,.,TRBV27,TGTGCCAGTAAGCGGGTAGCAAACACCGGGGAGCTGTTTTTT,CASKRVANTGELFF
.,TRBJ1-2,TRBD1,TRBV19,TGTGCCAGTAGTGGGGGACAGAAGATTAACTATGGCTACACCTTC,CASSGGQKINYGYTF
.,TRBJ2-2,.,TRBV19,TGTGCCAGTAGTGGGCGGGATGGCGGGGAGCTGTTTTTT,CASSGRDGGELFF
.,TRBJ2-7,TRBD1,TRBV4-1,TGCGCCAGCAGCCAAGATTCAGGACAGGGTTACGTATTGGGTGGCTACGAGCAGTACTTC,CASSQDSGQGYVLGGYEQYF
.,TRBJ1-1,.,TRBV7-9,TGTGCCAGCAGCTTAGCGGCACTGAACACTGAAGCTTTCTTT,CASSLAALNTEAFF
.,TRBJ1-5,TRBD1,TRBV5-1,TGCGCCAGCAGCCCAGGGGGGTATAGCAATCAGCCCCAGCATTTT,CASSPGGYSNQPQHF
.,TRBJ2-1,TRBD2,TRBV5-5,TGTGCCAGCAGCTTGACTAGCGGGAGAGGCGATGAGCAGTTCTTC,CASSLTSGRGDEQFF
.,TRBJ2-3,TRBD2,TRBV7-2,TGTGCCAGCAGATACGGGCGGGAGAGCGAGACGCAGTATTTT,CASRYGRESETQYF
.,TRBJ2-7,.,TRBV6-1,TGTGCCAGCAGTGTCCAGGGATACGAGCAGTACTTC,CASSVQGYEQYF
.,TRBJ2-3,TRBD2,TRBV7-8,TGTGCCAGCAGCAATACCCGAGGGGCGGGAGCCCGAAAATTCACAGATACGCAGTATTTT,CASSNTRGAGARKFTDTQYF
.,TRBJ1-1,.,TRBV7-2,TGTGCCAGCAGCCAGGGGTCCCACACTGAAGCTTTCTTT,CASSQGSHTEAFF
.,TRBJ2-1,TRBD2,TRBV11-2,TGTGCCAGCAGCCCTCTGGACCTAGCGGGCTCCTACAATGAGCAGTTCTTC,CASSPLDLAGSYNEQFF
few,TRBJ1-1,TRBD1,TRBV27,TGTGCCAGCAGAATACAGGGGGTGAACACTGAAGCTTTCTTT,CASRIQGVNTEAFF
.,TRBJ1-4,TRBD1,TRBV7-8,TGTGCCAGCAGCTTAGCCGGGACAGGGCTTAGTAAACTGTTTTTT,CASSLAGTGLSKLFF
.,TRBJ1-3,.,TRBV9,TGTGCCAGCAGCGTAGGGATGGGGGCTGGCAACACCATATATTTT,CASSVGMGAGNTIYF
.,TRBJ2-1,TRBD2,TRBV6-1,TGTGCCAGCAGTGACTTATCGGGCGGGAGGGGAGTGGAGCAGTTCTTC,CASSDLSGGRGVEQFF
few,TRBJ2-7,TRBD1,TRBV6-1,TGTGCCAGCAGTGAAGCCGGGACAGGGGGTTACGAGCAGTACTTC,CASSEAGTGGYEQYF
.,TRBJ1-2,TRBD1,TRBV10-2,TGCGCCAGCAGTGACTGGGGACAGGGGAAAGGCTACACCTTC,CASSDWGQGKGYTF
.,TRBJ2-1,TRBD2,TRBV19,TGTGCCAGTCGTAGAGCGGGAGTTACCAATGAGCAGTTCTTC,CASRRAGVTNEQFF
once,TRBJ2-2,TRBD1,TRBV11-1,TGTGCCAGCAGCTATCAGGGGGCCAACACCGGGGAGCTGTTTTTT,CASSYQGANTGELFF
.,TRBJ1-4,TRBD1,TRBV5-1,TGCGCCAGCAGCTCCGGACAGGGGAGTAGAACTAATGAAAAACTGTTTTTT,CASSSGQGSRTNEKLFF
once,TRBJ2-7,TRBD2,TRBV30,TGTGCCTGGAGGGGACTAGCGGGAGTCGAGCAGTACTTC,CAWRGLAGVEQYF
.,TRBJ1-5,.,TRBV19,TGTGCCAGTAGCCTCAGTAATAGCAATCAGCCCCAGCATTTT,CASSLSNSNQPQHF
.,TRBJ1-4,TRBD1,TRBV10-2,TGCGCCAGCAGTTCCGGGACAGTAAATGAAAAACTGTTTTTT,CASSSGTVNEKLFF
.,TRBJ2-1,.,TRBV11-3,TGTGCCAGCAGCTTAGATTCAGGTACTGATGAGCAGTTCTTC,CASSLDSGTDEQFF
.,TRBJ2-7,TRBD1,TRBV6-1,TGTGCCAGCACTTTCGACAGGGGGATAGGGGAGCAGTACTTC,CASTFDRGIGEQYF